This T cell receptor beta chain originates from a study of T-cell reconstitution after alpha-beta-depleted transplantation in children. Germline V gene data show CDR1 as SQVTM and CDR2 as ANQGSEA. The germline V and J ends were trimmed by 7 bases and 6 bases, with 13 bases remaining between them. The CDR3 length is 11 residues. The library targeted TCRbeta and was prepared with unique molecular identifiers. In TCRdb, the PCR reads were re-called with MiXCR into one record per CDR3 protein. The sample comprises more than 200,000 distinct CDR3 sequences, over 15% of which are singletons, and around 45% rests with the top ten.

This receptor was identified in a male patient between 2 and 10 years old who had a stem cell transplant for acute lymphoblastic leukemia, so the T cells may come from the graft donor. This sample comprised PBMCs, mostly from graft donor cells, obtained 360 days after TCRalphabeta/CD19-depleted stem cell transplant. The chain employs TRBV29-1 and TRBJ2-7; the D is unclear. This CDR3 reads CSGALGSEQYF. The CDR3, as DNA: TGCAGCGGAGCGCTAGGCAGCGAGCAGTACTTC.